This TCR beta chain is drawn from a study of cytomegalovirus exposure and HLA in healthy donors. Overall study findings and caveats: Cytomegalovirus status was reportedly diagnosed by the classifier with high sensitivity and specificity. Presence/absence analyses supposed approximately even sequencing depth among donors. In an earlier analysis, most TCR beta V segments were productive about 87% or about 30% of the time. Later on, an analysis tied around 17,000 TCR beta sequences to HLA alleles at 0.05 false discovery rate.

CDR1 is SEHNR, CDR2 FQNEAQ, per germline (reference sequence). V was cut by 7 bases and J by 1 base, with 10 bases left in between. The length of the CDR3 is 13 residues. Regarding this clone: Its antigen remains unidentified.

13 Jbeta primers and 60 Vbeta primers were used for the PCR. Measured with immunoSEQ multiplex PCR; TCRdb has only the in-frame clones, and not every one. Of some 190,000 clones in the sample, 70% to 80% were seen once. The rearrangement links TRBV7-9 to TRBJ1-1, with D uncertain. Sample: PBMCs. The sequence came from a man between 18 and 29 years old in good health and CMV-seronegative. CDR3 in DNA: TGTGCCAGCAATTATCAGCGGAACACTGAAGCTTTCTTT. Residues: CASNYQRNTEAFF.